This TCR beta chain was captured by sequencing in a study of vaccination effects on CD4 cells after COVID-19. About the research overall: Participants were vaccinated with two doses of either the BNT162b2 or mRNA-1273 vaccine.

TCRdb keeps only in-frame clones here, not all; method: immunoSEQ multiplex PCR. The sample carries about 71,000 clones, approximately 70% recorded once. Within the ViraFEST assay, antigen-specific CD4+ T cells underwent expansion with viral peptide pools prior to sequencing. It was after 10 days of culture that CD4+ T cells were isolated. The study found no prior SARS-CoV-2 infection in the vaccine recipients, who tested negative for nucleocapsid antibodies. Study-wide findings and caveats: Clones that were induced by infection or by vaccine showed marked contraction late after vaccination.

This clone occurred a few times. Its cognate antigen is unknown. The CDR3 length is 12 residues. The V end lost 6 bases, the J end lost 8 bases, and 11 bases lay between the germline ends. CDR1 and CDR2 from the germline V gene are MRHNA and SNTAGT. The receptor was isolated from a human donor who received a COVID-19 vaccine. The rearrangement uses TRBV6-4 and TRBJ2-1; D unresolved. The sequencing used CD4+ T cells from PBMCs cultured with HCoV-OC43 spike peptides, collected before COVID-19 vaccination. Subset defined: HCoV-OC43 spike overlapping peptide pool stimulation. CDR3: CASSSPSHEQFF. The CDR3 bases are TGTGCCAGCAGCTCCCCGAGCCATGAGCAGTTCTTC.